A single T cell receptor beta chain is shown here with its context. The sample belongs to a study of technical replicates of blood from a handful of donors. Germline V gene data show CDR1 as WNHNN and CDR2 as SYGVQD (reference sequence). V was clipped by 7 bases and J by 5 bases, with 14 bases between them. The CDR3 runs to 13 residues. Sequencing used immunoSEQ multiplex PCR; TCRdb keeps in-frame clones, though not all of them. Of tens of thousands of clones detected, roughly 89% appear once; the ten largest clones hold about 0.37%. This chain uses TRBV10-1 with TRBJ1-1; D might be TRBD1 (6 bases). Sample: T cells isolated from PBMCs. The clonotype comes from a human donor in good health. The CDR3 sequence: CASIGGWGTEAFF. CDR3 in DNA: TGCGCCAGCATAGGGGGTTGGGGAACTGAAGCTTTCTTT.